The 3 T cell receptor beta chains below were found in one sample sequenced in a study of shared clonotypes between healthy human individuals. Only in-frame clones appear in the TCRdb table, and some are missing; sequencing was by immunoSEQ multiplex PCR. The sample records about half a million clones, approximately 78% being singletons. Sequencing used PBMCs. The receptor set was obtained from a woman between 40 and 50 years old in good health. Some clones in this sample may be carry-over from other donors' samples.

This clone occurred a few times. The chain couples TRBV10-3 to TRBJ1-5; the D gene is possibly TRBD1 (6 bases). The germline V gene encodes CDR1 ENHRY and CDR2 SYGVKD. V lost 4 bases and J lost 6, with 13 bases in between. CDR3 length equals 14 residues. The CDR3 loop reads CAISVQGLGQPQHF. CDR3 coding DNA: TGTGCCATCAGTGTGCAGGGGCTAGGTCAGCCCCAGCATTTT.

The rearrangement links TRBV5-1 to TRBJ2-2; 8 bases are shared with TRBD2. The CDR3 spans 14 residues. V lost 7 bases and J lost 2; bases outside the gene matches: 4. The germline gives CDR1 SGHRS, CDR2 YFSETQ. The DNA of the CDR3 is TGCGCCAGCTTTGCGGGAGGAAACACCGGGGAGCTGTTTTTT. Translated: CASFAGGNTGELFF. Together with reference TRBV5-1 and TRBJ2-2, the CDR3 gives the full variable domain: KAGVTQTPRYLIKTRGQQVTLSCSPISGHRSVSWYQQTPGQGLQFLFEYFSETQRNKGNFPGRFSGRQFSNSRSEMNVSTLELGDSALYLCASFAGGNTGELFFGEGSRLTVL.

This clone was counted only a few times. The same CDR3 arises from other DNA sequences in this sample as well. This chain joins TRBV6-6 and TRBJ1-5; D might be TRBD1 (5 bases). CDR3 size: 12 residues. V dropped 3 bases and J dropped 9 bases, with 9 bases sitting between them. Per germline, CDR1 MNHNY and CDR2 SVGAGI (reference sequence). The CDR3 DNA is TGTGCCAGCAGTTATGAGGGGCGGCCCCAGCATTTT. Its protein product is CASSYEGRPQHF.